The rows below give T cell receptor beta chains drawn from one sample of a study of OX40 agonist ivuxolimab in advanced cancers. The repertoire was sequenced with immunoSEQ multiplex PCR; TCRdb's copy has only in-frame clones and lacks some. The repertoire holds some 86,000 clones, around 84% seen once, with 6.5% in the top ten. Source: CD4+ or CD8+ T cells sorted from blood, taken in a trial of the OX40 agonist ivuxolimab. The receptors stem from an adult with an advanced solid tumor such as melanoma, head and neck, liver or kidney cancer. Each CDR3 is given with its conserved first and last residue. Fields, in order: D gene, clone size, V gene, J gene, CDR3 protein, CDR3 DNA. The D gene is left open where the match is weak. The size of a clone is reported for some rows only, either as once, few or many, or as a class for expanded clones.

.	.	TRBV29-1	TRBJ2-7	CSVALDGPYEQYF	TGCAGCGTTGCCCTGGACGGTCCCTACGAGCAGTACTTC
TRBD2	.	TRBV7-9	TRBJ2-2	CASSPQKAGGPGGELFF	TGTGCCAGCAGCCCCCAAAAGGCGGGAGGGCCTGGCGGGGAGCTGTTTTTT
TRBD1	.	TRBV28	TRBJ2-7	CASSRSRQGAYEQYF	TGTGCCAGCAGCCGATCCCGACAGGGGGCCTACGAGCAGTACTTC
.	once	TRBV7-3	TRBJ2-5	CASSLGQGETQYF	TGTGCCAGCAGCCTGGGGCAGGGAGAGACCCAGTACTTC
.	.	TRBV6-5	TRBJ1-2	CASSERGHGYTF	TGTGCCAGCTCCGAGAGGGGACATGGCTACACCTTC
.	.	TRBV21-1	TRBJ2-3	CASSWDRLASPQLTDTQYF	TGTGCCAGCAGTTGGGACAGGCTCGCCTCCCCACAGCTGACAGATACGCAGTATTTT
.	.	TRBV20-1	TRBJ2-1	CSARDAREQFF	TGCAGTGCTAGAGATGCCCGGGAGCAGTTCTTC
TRBD2	.	TRBV7-2	TRBJ2-7	CASSLNNGRANEQYF	TGTGCCAGCAGCTTAAATAACGGGAGGGCCAACGAGCAGTACTTC
TRBD1	once	TRBV7-2	TRBJ1-2	CASSLTGGYGYTF	TGTGCCAGCAGCCTAACAGGGGGGTATGGCTACACCTTC
TRBD2	.	TRBV9	TRBJ2-1	CASSVTVIGGLAGNEQFF	TGTGCCAGCAGCGTAACTGTCATAGGGGGACTAGCGGGCAATGAGCAGTTCTTC
.	.	TRBV5-1	TRBJ2-2	CASSILPETGELFF	TGCGCCAGCAGCATACTTCCAGAGACCGGGGAGCTGTTTTTT
TRBD2	.	TRBV5-1	TRBJ2-3	CASSLATSGRAADTQYF	TGCGCCAGCAGCTTGGCGACTAGCGGGAGGGCTGCAGATACGCAGTATTTT
.	.	TRBV5-1	TRBJ1-4	CASSLDRVGEKLFF	TGCGCCAGCAGCTTGGACAGGGTTGGAGAAAAACTGTTTTTT
TRBD1	.	TRBV18	TRBJ2-7	CASSPQGANYEQYF	TGTGCCAGCTCTCCTCAGGGGGCCAACTACGAGCAGTACTTC
TRBD1	.	TRBV4-1	TRBJ2-5	CASSAHTGQGGETQYF	TGCGCCAGCAGCGCACACACAGGACAGGGTGGAGAGACCCAGTACTTC
.	.	TRBV7-3	TRBJ2-7	CASSFRGNEEQYF	TGTGCCAGCAGCTTCCGGGGGAATGAAGAGCAGTACTTC
TRBD2	.	TRBV7-9	TRBJ2-5	CASSLGLAGMRPQETQYF	TGTGCCAGCAGCTTAGGACTAGCGGGAATGCGGCCCCAAGAGACCCAGTACTTC
TRBD1	.	TRBV7-2	TRBJ2-1	CASSVTGGAYDEQFF	TGTGCCAGCAGCGTGACAGGGGGCGCTTACGATGAGCAGTTCTTC
.	.	TRBV25-1	TRBJ2-3	CASSVGGFTDTQYF	TGTGCCAGCAGTGTGGGGGGTTTCACAGATACGCAGTATTTT
.	once	TRBV5-4	TRBJ1-1	CASSLRGVTEAFF	TGTGCCAGCAGCTTGAGGGGGGTGACTGAAGCTTTCTTT
TRBD2	.	TRBV10-3	TRBJ2-1	CAISEGGGRAEQFF	TGTGCCATCAGTGAGGGGGGCGGGAGGGCCGAGCAGTTCTTC
TRBD2	.	TRBV7-7	TRBJ2-3	CAITSGRSTDTQYF	TGTGCTATTACTAGCGGGAGGTCCACAGATACGCAGTATTTT
.	.	TRBV5-1	TRBJ2-6	CASSLRSSGANVLTF	TGCGCCAGCAGCTTACGGTCTTCTGGGGCCAACGTCCTGACTTTC
.	.	TRBV18	TRBJ2-2	CASSPPNDGELFF	TGTGCCAGCTCACCACCGAATGACGGGGAGCTGTTTTTT
TRBD1	.	TRBV6-1	TRBJ2-1	CASSLYTGVGYEQFF	TGTGCCAGCAGCTTGTATACAGGGGTTGGCTATGAGCAGTTCTTC
.	.	TRBV6-5	TRBJ2-7	CASWSTVSYEQYF	TGTGCCAGCTGGTCGACAGTCTCCTACGAGCAGTACTTC
.	.	TRBV6-5	TRBJ2-7	CASSYEQGSSYEQYF	TGTGCCAGCAGTTATGAGCAGGGAAGCTCCTACGAGCAGTACTTC
TRBD2	.	TRBV9	TRBJ2-5	CASSVELGTSGREETQYF	TGTGCCAGCAGCGTTGAATTAGGCACTAGCGGGAGGGAAGAGACCCAGTACTTC
.	.	TRBV11-3	TRBJ2-3	CASRYSGGTDTQYF	TGTGCCAGCAGATATAGTGGCGGGACAGATACGCAGTATTTT
.	.	TRBV11-3	TRBJ1-1	CASTLVQGEAFF	TGTGCCAGCACCCTAGTTCAGGGTGAAGCTTTCTTT
.	.	TRBV20-1	TRBJ2-5	CSARAVETQYF	TGCAGTGCTAGAGCAGTCGAGACCCAGTACTTC
TRBD1	.	TRBV5-1	TRBJ1-2	CASSPQTGYDYTF	TGCGCCAGCAGCCCGCAGACAGGGTACGACTACACCTTC
.	.	TRBV5-6	TRBJ2-1	CASSLADEQFF	TGTGCCAGCAGCTTGGCCGATGAGCAGTTCTTC
TRBD2	.	TRBV27	TRBJ2-1	CASSPSLAGEQFF	TGTGCCAGCAGTCCTTCATTAGCGGGAGAGCAGTTCTTC
.	.	TRBV7-8	TRBJ1-1	CASSYLNIEAFF	TGTGCCAGCAGCTACCTTAATATTGAAGCTTTCTTT
TRBD2	once	TRBV11-2	TRBJ2-7	CASSYTGTSSYEQYF	TGTGCCAGCAGCTACACGGGGACTAGTAGCTACGAGCAGTACTTC
.	once	TRBV12-2	TRBJ1-5	CASRLARGAVNQPQHF	TGTGCAAGTCGCTTAGCGAGGGGGGCGGTTAATCAGCCCCAGCATTTT
.	.	TRBV30	TRBJ1-4	CAWSLQAGGEKLFF	TGTGCCTGGAGTCTTCAGGCGGGGGGCGAAAAACTGTTTTTT
.	.	TRBV18	TRBJ1-5	CASSPWAQRNQPQHF	TGTGCCAGCTCACCTTGGGCCCAAAGGAATCAGCCCCAGCATTTT